A single sample gave rise to the 5 T cell receptor beta chains below, sequenced in a study of T-cell reconstitution after alpha-beta-depleted transplantation in children. Preparing the TCRbeta library involved the use of unique molecular identifiers. Each CDR3 protein is one row after TCRdb ran MiXCR on the PCR reads. In the table there are about 980,000 distinct CDR3 sequences, about 29% of which are singletons. Sequenced material: PBMCs, mostly from graft donor cells, taken 360 days after TCRalphabeta/CD19-depleted stem cell transplant. The origin of the receptors is a boy under two years old who had a stem cell transplant for SCID, so the T cells may come from the graft donor.

This clonotype came up a few times. The gene calls are TRBV30 and TRBJ2-1; maybe TRBD2 (5 bases). From germline, CDR1 is GTSNPN and CDR2 SVGIG (reference sequence). The CDR3 is 12 amino acids. Trimming stripped 4 bases from V and 4 bases from J, with 8 bases between. The CDR3 here is CAWNGEYNEQFF. The CDR3 DNA reads as TGTGCCTGGAACGGGGAGTACAATGAGCAGTTCTTC.

V is TRBV15 and J is TRBJ2-3; no clear D. CDR3 length: 16 amino acids. V was shortened by 0 bases and J by 1 base, with 11 bases between the two germline ends. Germline values: CDR1 LNHNV, CDR2 YYDKDF (reference sequence). CDR3 region: CATSRDLVAGTDTQYF. The CDR3, as DNA: TGTGCCACCAGCAGAGATTTAGTTGCGGGCACAGATACGCAGTATTTT.

This clonotype has just a few counts. The chain employs TRBV27 and TRBJ2-3; 8 nucleotides line up with TRBD2. With 2 bases clipped from V and 2 bases from J, the junction kept 9 bases outside the gene matches. Germline V CDR1 and CDR2: MNHEY, SMNVEV (reference sequence). The CDR3 length is 17 residues. In DNA, the CDR3 is TGTGCCAGCAGTTTAGATGCTAGCGGGCCCTTCACAGATACGCAGTATTTT. Translated: CASSLDASGPFTDTQYF.

This clonotype was detected only a few times. J is TRBJ2-3 and V is TRBV2; TRBD2 aligns across 9 bases. The germline V gene encodes CDR1 SNHLY and CDR2 FYNNEI. V was pared by 10 bases and J by 5 bases, with 10 bases of the junction left unmatched. This CDR3 has 14 amino acids. The CDR3 protein is CATVQGLALDTQYF. CDR3 nucleotide sequence: TGTGCCACCGTCCAAGGACTAGCGCTAGATACGCAGTATTTT. Looking up the rest from reference TRBV2 and TRBJ2-3 gives the full variable domain: EPEVTQTPSHQVTQMGQEVILRCVPISNHLYFYWYRQILGQKVEFLVSFYNNEISEKSEIFDDQFSVERPDGSNFTLKIRSTKLEDSAMYFCATVQGLALDTQYFGPGTRLTVL.

This clonotype was observed a handful of times. The rearrangement links TRBV29-1 to TRBJ2-2; D might be TRBD1 (6 bases). Per the germline V gene, CDR1 is SQVTM and CDR2 is ANQGSEA. The CDR3 is 13 amino acids. V lost 4 bases to trimming and J lost 7 bases, with 13 bases between them. CDR3 amino acids: CSVGTEVGGELFF. CDR3 bases: TGCAGCGTTGGGACAGAAGTTGGCGGGGAGCTGTTTTTT.